The present T cell receptor (beta chain) was sequenced within a study of blood T cell repertoires in COVID-19. Method: immunoSEQ multiplex PCR; TCRdb's copy keeps in-frame clones and lacks some. The table lists more than 45,000 clones, 82% of them singletons. V was trimmed by 0 bases and J by 0 bases, leaving 9 bases between them. This CDR3 has 15 residues. From germline, CDR1 is LGHNA and CDR2 YNFKEQ. This clone came up once. The source of this sequence is a woman aged 55-69 years with acute or convalescent COVID-19. The V and J genes are TRBV4-2 and TRBJ2-7, with D possibly being TRBD1 (5 bases). The specimen was peripheral blood. The CDR3, as DNA: TGTGCCAGCAGCCAAGATCAGGGCGCCTCCTACGAGCAGTACTTC. It yields the protein CASSQDQGASYEQYF.